This TCR beta chain was obtained from a study of blood T cell repertoires in COVID-19. The overall study: In each case, the material was cDNA or gDNA derived from T cells, B-cell-depleted T cells, or PBMCs.

After removal of 4 bases from V and 5 bases from J, the junction contained 5 bases not matched to a gene. Germline lookup yields CDR1 LNHDA and CDR2 SQIVND (reference sequence). This CDR3 has 14 amino acids. Sequencing used immunoSEQ multiplex PCR; TCRdb keeps in-frame clones, though not all of them. Among hundreds of thousands of clones listed, approximately 90% were seen once. V usage is TRBV19 and J usage is TRBJ2-1; 7 bases match TRBD1. The clonotype was recovered from a woman aged 40 to 50 who had recovered from COVID-19. Sequenced: peripheral blood. The CDR3 here is CASSNLGQDNEQFF. The CDR3 nucleotides read TGTGCCAGTAGTAACCTAGGACAGGACAATGAGCAGTTCTTC.